This T cell receptor beta chain was captured by sequencing in a study of blood T cell repertoires in COVID-19 (TCRdb year 2020). As for the study more broadly: Samples covering the acute and convalescent phases of COVID-19 were provided by collaborators in the United States, Italy and Spain. Where available, HLA class I and class II types were taken from metadata supplied by the sample provider and were not determined by assay-based typing. The material from the prospective study consisted of cDNA or gDNA derived from T cells, B-cell-depleted T cells, or PBMCs. Deeply sampled blood TCRbeta repertoires from subjects exposed to, actively infected with, or recovered from COVID-19 were included in the dataset. The samples were drawn from the first 160 participants of the ongoing ImmuneRACE study and from 1,254 subjects provided by 6 global collaborators. The repertoires were made available in a free public database intended to serve as a resource for research on the immune response to SARS-CoV-2. A de-identified subject ID, COVID-19 status, age in years and sex were almost always included in the sample metadata.

One collaborating source in Seattle enrolled patients while the patients were actively infected and followed the patients over time throughout the course of disease. Whole blood was collected in K2EDTA tubes by collaborating institutions according to the institutions' own protocols. For TCRbeta analysis, collaborators shipped samples in one of three forms: frozen whole blood, isolated PBMCs, or DNA extracted from either of those sample types. The paper's findings and limits, for the study overall: The quantity of clinical and demographic metadata differed by source and by participant and was supplied without curation.

Remarks on this clone: Its antigen specificity is not known. No base quality information exists; no much larger clone differs at one position.

TCRbeta CDR3 regions were amplified from genomic DNA using the immunoSEQ Assay, a bias-controlled multiplex PCR. Per the authors' processing: The number of nucleated cells in each sample was estimated by amplification of reference gene primers within the assay. To quantify the absolute abundance of each unique TCRbeta CDR3 rearrangement, sequence reads were collapsed and filtered. For each sample, productive Simpson clonality was calculated by taking the square root of Simpson's diversity index across productive rearrangements. TCRdb retrieved this table from immuneACCESS and kept in-frame rearrangements only. Not all clones are present; in checked studies, unresolved V genes account for under half, and no reason is known for the remainder. V and J calls and clone size are as listed in that table; D and trimming were resolved from the DNA. The sample contains hundreds of thousands of clones, roughly 90% of them found a single time. The ten largest clones represent more than 5.5% of the sample.

What was sequenced was peripheral blood. The source is a woman aged 70-85 years with COVID-19, enrolled during active disease.

The nucleotide sequence is given as TGTGCCAGCAGCAAACATCCAGGAGGGAACACCGGGGAGCTGTTTTTT. The encoded protein is CASSKHPGGNTGELFF. In this chain, TRBV21-1 is recombined with TRBJ2-2; whether TRBD2, the table's D call, matches the DNA was not checked. TRBV21-1 is a recognized pseudogene. The CDR3 contains 16 residues, cysteine and phenylalanine counted. Only the CDR3 DNA is retained, 48 bases long and in frame from the first base.